What follows is one T cell receptor beta chain and its context. Its antigen is not known. Primers: 60 Vbeta forward and 13 Jbeta reverse. The data were produced by immunoSEQ multiplex PCR, yet TCRdb's version contains in-frame clones alone and is incomplete. Its clone listing holds 55,000 to 85,000 clones. This specimen belongs to a study of cytomegalovirus exposure and HLA in healthy donors. Study context: The 110 million or so unique TCR beta sequences, from around 200 million T cells, were found by an earlier analysis.

The V gene's germline CDR1 is SGHTA and CDR2 FQGNSA. This CDR3 comprises 15 residues. V was clipped by 1 base and J by 1 base; unmatched bases: 2. Points from the study as a whole: A later analysis found common viral pathogens apparently linked to several of the most significant clusters. Per a prior analysis, the majority of TCR beta V segments were productive roughly 90% or roughly 30% of the time.

The clonotype comes from a female donor in good health and CMV-seropositive. The V and J genes are TRBV7-2 and TRBJ1-1; 8 bases are shared with TRBD1. Sequenced input: PBMCs. CDR3 DNA: TGTGCCAGCAGCTTAGTAGGGACAGGGAACACTGAAGCTTTCTTT. Translation gives CASSLVGTGNTEAFF.